This entry is about one T cell receptor (beta chain). Authors' methods: The authors estimated nucleated cell counts from reference gene primer amplification. Sequencing was performed with immunoSEQ multiplex PCR; in TCRdb, only in-frame clones are kept and a portion is missing. V and J calls and clone size are as listed in that table; D and trimming were resolved from the DNA. The repertoire holds some 200,000 clones, with over 75% as singletons. This specimen belongs to a study of blood T cell repertoires in COVID-19. Study overall: The study drew acute and convalescent COVID-19 samples from the United States, Italy and Spain. In each case, the material was cDNA or gDNA derived from T cells, B-cell-depleted T cells, or PBMCs.

The sequence was collected from a woman aged 70-85 years with COVID-19, enrolled during active disease. Sequenced material: peripheral blood.

Here the CDR3 reads CASRQTGVGNEQFF. The CDR3 bases are TGTGCCAGTAGGCAGACAGGGGTGGGCAATGAGCAGTTCTTC. The rearrangement joins TRBV19 to TRBJ2-1; TRBD1 aligns across 8 bases. The length of the CDR3 is 14 residues. V lost 6 bases to trimming and J lost 6 bases; unmatched junction nucleotides: 7. CDR1 LNHDA and CDR2 SQIVND come from the germline V gene (reference sequence).